These T cell receptor beta chains were read from a single sample in a study of blood T cell repertoires in COVID-19. Clones were read by immunoSEQ multiplex PCR, and TCRdb kept only the in-frame ones, dropping some. The sample holds approximately 190,000 clones, about 85% seen once. What was sequenced was peripheral blood. The receptors were gathered from a human donor in a cohort sampled during active COVID-19. CDR3s leave out the opening cysteine and the closing phenylalanine or tryptophan.

v_call cdr3_aa
TRBV19 ASSEMSSTDTQY
TRBV5-1 ASSWTKPGSEAF
TRBV29-1 SVGDRVNTEAF
TRBV5-1 ASSSGTWSDTQY
TRBV10-3 AISRQGVDQPQH
TRBV11-2 ASSLVARAGIANSPLH
TRBV30 AWSRRGANVLT
TRBV11-2 ASAVDRGNTIY
TRBV19 ASSAGTAKNIQY
TRBV18 ASSPSGIPYEQY
TRBV24-1 ATSGGSGMGTGELF
TRBV6-6 ATGGSGANVLT
TRBV28 ASSLSGQGAWNEQF
TRBV15 ATSREVTHNEQF
TRBV7-2 ASSTRQGLGIQY
TRBV12-3/TRBV12-4 ASSLTLPEWAF
TRBV19 ASSIGPGSQPQH
TRBV5-1 ASSLSRDGYT
TRBV6-1 ASSEARQGGTQY
TRBV5-1 ASSLMPSANYGYT